Many counts were recorded for the clone carrying this T cell receptor beta chain. A 5'RACE reaction primed in the constant segment made cDNA libraries of TCR alpha and TCR beta, and these carried sample barcodes and UMIs. TCRdb reanalysed the 5' RACE reads using MiXCR and keeps one entry per CDR3 protein. This repertoire shows approximately 34,000 distinct CDR3 sequences, around 7.7% found once; its top ten account for 25% to 35%. The source of the sample is a study of T-cell memory formation after mild COVID-19. Trimming at V came to 0 bases and at J to 3 bases, leaving 5 bases not matched to a gene. The germline V gene has CDR1 DFQATT and CDR2 SNEGSKA (reference sequence). CDR3 length: 17 amino acids.

This TCR derives from a man younger than 30 who had mild COVID-19 (a few samples of this study predate the infection). Cell type and time point are not known. Sequences were obtained from PBMCs or a T cell subset sorted from them (not recorded which). This sequence joins TRBV20-1 and TRBJ1-6, with TRBD1 identical over 10 bases. This chain's CDR3 is CSARDPDRGFYNSPLHF. In DNA form, the CDR3 reads TGCAGTGCTAGAGATCCGGACAGGGGGTTCTATAATTCACCCCTCCACTTT.